What follows is one TCR beta chain and its context. Clones were sequenced by immunoSEQ multiplex PCR, and TCRdb holds only the in-frame ones, with some missing. This table has some 10,000 clones, 68% appearing once. These data come from a study of CD4+ T cells in melanoma. The length of the CDR3 is 12 residues. Sequencing used cells from a culture (not recorded whether cultured in vitro). The receptor's source is a human donor with melanoma. V is TRBV21-1 and J is TRBJ1-1. TRBV21-1 is classified as a pseudogene. CDR3 nucleotides: TGTGCCAGCAGCCTGACTGCACCTGAAGCTTTCTTT. This gives the protein CASSLTAPEAFF.